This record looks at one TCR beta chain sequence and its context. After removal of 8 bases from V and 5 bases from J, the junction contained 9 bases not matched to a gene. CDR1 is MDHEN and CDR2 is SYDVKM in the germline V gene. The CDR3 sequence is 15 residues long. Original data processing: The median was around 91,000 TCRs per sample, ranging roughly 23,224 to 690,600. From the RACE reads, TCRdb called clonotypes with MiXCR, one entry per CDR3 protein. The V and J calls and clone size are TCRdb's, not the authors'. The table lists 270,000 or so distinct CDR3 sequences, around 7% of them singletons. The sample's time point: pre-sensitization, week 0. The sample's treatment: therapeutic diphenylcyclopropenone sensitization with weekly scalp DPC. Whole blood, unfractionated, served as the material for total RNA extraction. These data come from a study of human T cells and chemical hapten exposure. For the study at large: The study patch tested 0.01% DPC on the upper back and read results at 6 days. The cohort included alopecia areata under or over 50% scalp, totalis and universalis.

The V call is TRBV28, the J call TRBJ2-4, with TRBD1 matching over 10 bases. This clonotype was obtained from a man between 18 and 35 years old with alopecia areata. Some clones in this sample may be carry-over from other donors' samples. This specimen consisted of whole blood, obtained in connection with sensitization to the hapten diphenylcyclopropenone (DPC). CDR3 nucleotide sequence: TGTGCCAGCCGTGGGGGGGACAGGGGACAAAACATTCAGTACTTC. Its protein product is CASRGGDRGQNIQYF.